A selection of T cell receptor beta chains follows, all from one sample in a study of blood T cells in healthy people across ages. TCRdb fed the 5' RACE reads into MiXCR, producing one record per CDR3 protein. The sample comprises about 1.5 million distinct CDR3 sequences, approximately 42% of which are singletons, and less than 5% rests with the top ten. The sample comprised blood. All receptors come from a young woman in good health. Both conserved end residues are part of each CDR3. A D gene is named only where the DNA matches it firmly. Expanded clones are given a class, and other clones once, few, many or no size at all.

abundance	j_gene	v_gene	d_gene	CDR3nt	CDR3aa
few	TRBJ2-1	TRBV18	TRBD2	TGTGCCAGCTCACCATCGACGGGACTAGCCCACAATGAGCAGTTCTTC	CASSPSTGLAHNEQFF
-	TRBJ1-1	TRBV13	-	TGTGCCAGCAGCGCATTAATGAACACTGAAGCTTTCTTT	CASSALMNTEAFF
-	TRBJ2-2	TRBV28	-	TGTGCCAGCAGAACAGCTTATGCGGCAGGGCGCACCGGGGAGCTGTTTTTT	CASRTAYAAGRTGELFF
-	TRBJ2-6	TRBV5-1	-	TGCGTCAGCACCTTGACAACCCCTGGGGCCAACGTCCTGACTTTC	CVSTLTTPGANVLTF
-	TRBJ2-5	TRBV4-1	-	TGCGCCAGCAGCCAAGGCCCGGACAGCCAAGAGACCCAGTACTTC	CASSQGPDSQETQYF
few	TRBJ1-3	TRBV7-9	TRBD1	TGTGCCAGCAGCTCCGCAGGGGGAGGTGGAAACACCATATATTTT	CASSSAGGGGNTIYF
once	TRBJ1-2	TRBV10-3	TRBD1	TGTGCCATCAGTGAGCCTCAACAGGGGGCGAGCGATGGCTACACCTTC	CAISEPQQGASDGYTF
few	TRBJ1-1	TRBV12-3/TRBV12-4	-	TGTGCCAGCAGTTTGGGAGGACTAATGAACACTGAAGCTTTCTTT	CASSLGGLMNTEAFF
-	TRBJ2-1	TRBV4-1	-	TGCGCCAGCAGCCGTAAGCCGGCTGGAGGTTTCTACAATGAGCAGTTCTTC	CASSRKPAGGFYNEQFF
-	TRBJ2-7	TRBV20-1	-	TGCAGTGCTAGCAAAGACGTCTACGAGCAGTACTTC	CSASKDVYEQYF
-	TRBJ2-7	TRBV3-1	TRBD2	TGTGCCAGCAGCCAAAACTTTCGGACTAGTCGGTACGAGCAGTACTTC	CASSQNFRTSRYEQYF
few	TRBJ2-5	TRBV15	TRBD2	TGTGCCACCAGAAAACCGGGACTAGCGCAAGAGACCCAGTACTTC	CATRKPGLAQETQYF
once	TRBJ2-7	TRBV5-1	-	TGCGCCAGCAGCTTGGTCTTTGGGGCCGAGCAGTACTTC	CASSLVFGAEQYF
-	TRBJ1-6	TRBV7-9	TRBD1	TGTGCCAGCAGTCCTCCGGGACAGCCTGGGAGTTCACCCCTCCACTTT	CASSPPGQPGSSPLHF
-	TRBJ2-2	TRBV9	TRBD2	TGTGCCAGCAGCGCCTGGACTAGCGGGACTCTAGGCGGGGAGCTGTTTTTT	CASSAWTSGTLGGELFF
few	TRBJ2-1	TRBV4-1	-	TGCGCCAGCAGGGCAGACCTGGCCTATGAGCAGTTCTTC	CASRADLAYEQFF
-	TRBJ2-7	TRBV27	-	TGTGCCAGCAGTCCAGGACCGGGCCGCTCCTACAATGAGCAGTACTTC	CASSPGPGRSYNEQYF
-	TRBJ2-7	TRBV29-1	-	TGCAGCTCTGTGGGGAGGACACCTTACGAGCAGTACTTC	CSSVGRTPYEQYF
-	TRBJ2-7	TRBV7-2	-	TGTGCCAGCAGCTTAGCCGGGGGTTCTGGCTACGAGCAGTACTTC	CASSLAGGSGYEQYF
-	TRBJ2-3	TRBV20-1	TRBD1	TGCAGTGCTAGAGGGGACAGGGGCACAGATACGCAGTATTTT	CSARGDRGTDTQYF
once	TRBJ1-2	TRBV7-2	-	TGTGCCAGCAGCCCGAACAGAATGGATGGCTACACCTTC	CASSPNRMDGYTF
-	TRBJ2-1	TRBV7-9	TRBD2	TGTGCCAGCAGCTTAGTAGCGGGGAAGAGAGACAATGAGCAGTTCTTC	CASSLVAGKRDNEQFF
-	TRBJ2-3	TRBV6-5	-	TGTGCCAGCGGCCGAGGGCCTCGAGGGACAGATACGCAGTATTTT	CASGRGPRGTDTQYF
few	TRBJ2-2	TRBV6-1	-	TGTGCCAGCAGTGAATCGATAGGGTGGAGCGGGGAGCTGTTTTTT	CASSESIGWSGELFF
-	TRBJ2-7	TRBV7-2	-	TGTGCCAGCAGCTTAAGGGTTGAGGGAGTTTACGAGCAGTACTTC	CASSLRVEGVYEQYF
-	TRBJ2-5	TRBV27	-	TGTGCCAGCAGGCTAGATTCGAAGACCCAGTACTTC	CASRLDSKTQYF
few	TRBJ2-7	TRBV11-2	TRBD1	TGTGCCAGCAGCCGGACAGGAATGACCTACGAGCAGTACTTC	CASSRTGMTYEQYF
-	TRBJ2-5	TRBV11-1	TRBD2	TGTGCCAGCAGCTGGACTAGCGGGAGCAAGACCCAGTACTTC	CASSWTSGSKTQYF
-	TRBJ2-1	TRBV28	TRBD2	TGTGCCAGCGCCCAGAGGACTAGCGGGGCCAATGAGCAGTTCTTC	CASAQRTSGANEQFF
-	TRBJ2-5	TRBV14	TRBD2	TGTGCCAGCAGCCCGGGACTAACCCTGTTGGAGACCCAGTACTTC	CASSPGLTLLETQYF
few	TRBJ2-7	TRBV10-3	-	TGTGCCATCAGTCCTTGGGGGTCCGGCGAGCAGTACTTC	CAISPWGSGEQYF
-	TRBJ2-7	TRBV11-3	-	TGTGCCAGCAGCTTAGGACCCCAGCGGGAGCAGTACTTC	CASSLGPQREQYF
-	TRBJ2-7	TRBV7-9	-	TGTGCCAGCGCGTCATCGACGAAGCAGTACTTC	CASASSTKQYF
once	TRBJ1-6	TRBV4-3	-	TGCGCCAGCAGCCAAGAAGTTCAGGGAAGGGCCCTCCACTTT	CASSQEVQGRALHF
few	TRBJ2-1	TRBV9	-	TGTGCCAGCAGCGAAACCAGGGGTACTAGCTCCTACAATGAGCAGTTCTTC	CASSETRGTSSYNEQFF
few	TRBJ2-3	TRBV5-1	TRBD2	TGCGCCAGCCTAGCGGAACCAAGCACAGATACGCAGTATTTT	CASLAEPSTDTQYF
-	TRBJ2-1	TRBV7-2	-	TGTGCCAGCAGCTTAGACCCAGGGTTCAATGAGCAGTTCTTC	CASSLDPGFNEQFF
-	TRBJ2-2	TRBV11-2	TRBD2	TGTGCCAGCAGCTTAGGACTAGCACGGGTCGGGGAGCTGTTTTTT	CASSLGLARVGELFF
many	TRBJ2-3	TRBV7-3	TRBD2	TGTGCCAGCAGCTTGGGGACTAGCGGGAGTGGGACAGATACGCAGTATTTT	CASSLGTSGSGTDTQYF
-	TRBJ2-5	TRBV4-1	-	TGCGCCAGCAGCCAAGATGGGAAGGTGGAAGATCAAGAGACCCAGTACTTC	CASSQDGKVEDQETQYF
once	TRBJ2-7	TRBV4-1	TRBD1	TGCGCCAGCAGCCAACTTACCGGGACAGGGAGCCGCGAGCAGTACTTC	CASSQLTGTGSREQYF
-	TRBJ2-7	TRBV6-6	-	TGTGCCAGCAGGGACCGACAGTCTACGGAGCAGTACTTC	CASRDRQSTEQYF
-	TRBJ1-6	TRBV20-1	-	TGCAGTGCTAGTAGGGGATTCGAGGGATCACCCCTCCACTTT	CSASRGFEGSPLHF
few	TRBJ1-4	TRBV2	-	TGTGCCAGCATTATGGACCTGAATGAAAAACTGTTTTTT	CASIMDLNEKLFF
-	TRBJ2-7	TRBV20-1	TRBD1	TGCAGTGCTAGAGTTCAACAGGGGTACCTCTACGAGCAGTACTTC	CSARVQQGYLYEQYF
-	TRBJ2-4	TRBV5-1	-	TGCGCCAGCAGCAATCAGGGTAGGAACATTCAGTACTTC	CASSNQGRNIQYF
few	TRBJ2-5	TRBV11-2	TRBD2	TGTGCCAGCAGCTTAGTCCTAGCGGGGATTTTCAATGAGCAGTACTTC	CASSLVLAGIFNEQYF
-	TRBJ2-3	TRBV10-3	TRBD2	TGTGTCTCCCGTCCTAGCGGCAGCACAGATACGCAGTATTTT	CVSRPSGSTDTQYF
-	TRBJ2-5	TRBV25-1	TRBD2	TGTGCCAGCAGCAACGCGGGGGGAGAGACCCAGTACTTC	CASSNAGGETQYF
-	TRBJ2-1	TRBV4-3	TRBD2	TGCGCCAGCAGCCAAGAACGAGGTAGCGGGAGGCGTTATGAGCAGTTCTTC	CASSQERGSGRRYEQFF
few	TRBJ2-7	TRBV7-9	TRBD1	TGTGCCAGCAGCTTACGTGGTGGACAGGGGTCCTACGAGCAGTACTTC	CASSLRGGQGSYEQYF
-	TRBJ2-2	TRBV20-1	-	TGCAGTAGCACAAGGGGGAGCGTATACACCGGGGAGCTGTTTTTT	CSSTRGSVYTGELFF
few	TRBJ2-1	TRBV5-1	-	TGCGCCAGCAGCTCCCGTTGGGTGGGACTTTACAATGAGCAGTTCTTC	CASSSRWVGLYNEQFF
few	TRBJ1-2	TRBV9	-	TGTGCCAGCAGCGTAGCTGGCTATGGCTACACCTTC	CASSVAGYGYTF
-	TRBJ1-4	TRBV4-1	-	TGCGCCAGCAGGCCGGGGCCGGCAACTAATGAAAAACTGTTTTTT	CASRPGPATNEKLFF
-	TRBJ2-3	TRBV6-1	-	TGTGCCAGCGAGCATTTCACAGATACGCAGTATTTT	CASEHFTDTQYF